Each of the 27 T cell receptor beta chains below was sequenced from the same sample in a study of CD8 T cells in Susac syndrome. Random hexamers were used to reverse transcribe the RNA input (about 0.45 to 1 ug). TCRdb re-called the immunoSEQ multiplex PCR reads through MiXCR, storing one row per CDR3 protein. The sample carries some 150,000 distinct CDR3 sequences, just under 97% recorded once. Sequenced material: CD8+ T cells from PBMCs. The source is a human donor with multiple sclerosis.

This chain links TRBV12-5 with TRBJ2-3; D remains ambiguous. Trimming cost V 2 bases and J 2 bases, with 5 bases left between them. The CDR3 is made up of 13 amino acids. Germline loops: CDR1 LGHNT, CDR2 FRNRAP. The CDR3 loop reads CASGLIFTDTQYF. CDR3 DNA: TGTGCTAGTGGTTTGATCTTCACAGATACGCAGTATTTT.

The chain joins TRBV9 to TRBJ2-7; a weak D match, TRBD2 (5 bases). The germline V and J ends were trimmed by 4 bases and 0 bases, with 11 bases remaining between them. This CDR3 spans 14 amino acids. CDR1 SGDLS and CDR2 YYNGEE come from the germline V gene. For the CDR3, the DNA is TGTGCCAGCAGCCCTAGTCGGGACTCCTACGAGCAGTACGTC. Protein sequence: CASSPSRDSYEQYV.

The chain employs TRBV5-1 and TRBJ2-3, with TRBD1 as a possible D gene (6 bases). V lost 1 base and J 3 bases, leaving 12 bases between the germline ends. Germline CDR1 and CDR2: SGHRS and YFSETQ. This CDR3 spans 15 amino acids. In nucleotides, the CDR3 is TGCGCCAGCAGCTTGAGGCAGGGGACGACAGATACGCAGTATTTT. It translates to CASSLRQGTTDTQYF.

The J gene is TRBJ2-3, the V gene TRBV5-4; D possibly matches TRBD1 or TRBD2 (5 bases each). Looked up from germline, CDR1 is SGHNT and CDR2 is YYREEE (reference sequence). CDR3 size: 13 residues. Trimming stripped 10 bases from V and 0 bases from J, with 12 bases between. The chain's CDR3 is CAGTGPSTDTQYF. Written as DNA, the CDR3 is TGTGCCGGAACGGGACCGAGCACAGATACGCAGTATTTT.

The chain couples TRBV13 to TRBJ1-2; no reliable D call. The CDR3 totals 15 residues. Germline V gene lookup returns CDR1 PRHDT and CDR2 FYEKMQ (reference sequence). The V and J ends lost 1 base and 14 bases respectively, with 23 bases between them. The CDR3 coding sequence is TGTGCCAGCAGCTTAGTGGGTTCCGGCAGACGCTTGTTTACCTTC. Residues: CASSLVGSGRRLFTF. Drawing the rest from reference TRBV13 and TRBJ1-2, the complete variable domain is AAGVIQSPRHLIKEKRETATLKCYPIPRHDTVYWYQQGPGQDPQFLISFYEKMQSDKGSIPDRFSAQQFSDYHSELNMSSLELGDSALYFCASSLVGSGRRLFTFGSGTRLTVV.

This chain links TRBV13 with TRBJ2-1; possible D gene TRBD2, 6 bases. From germline, CDR1 is PRHDT and CDR2 FYEKMQ (reference sequence). This CDR3 has 13 amino acids. The germline V and J ends were trimmed by 6 bases and 5 bases, with 11 bases remaining between them. The CDR3 protein is CASSTGGNNEQFF. CDR3 nucleotides: TGTGCCAGCAGTACCGGGGGTAACAATGAGCAGTTCTTC.

The chain employs TRBV3-1 and TRBJ1-4, with D maybe TRBD1 (6 bases). This CDR3 spans 16 amino acids. V lost 2 bases, J lost 8 bases, and 18 bases lay in between. Looked up from germline, CDR1 is LGHDT and CDR2 is YNNKEL (reference sequence). The CDR3 sequence: CASSQFQGRGNEKLFF. The CDR3 bases are TGTGCCAGCAGCCAATTTCAGGGAAGGGGGAACGAAAAACTGTTTTTT. Drawing the rest from reference TRBV3-1 and TRBJ1-4, the complete variable domain is DTAVSQTPKYLVTQMGNDKSIKCEQNLGHDTMYWYKQDSKKFLKIMFSYNNKELIINETVPNRFSPKSPDKAHLNLHINSLELGDSAVYFCASSQFQGRGNEKLFFGSGTQLSVL.

The J gene is TRBJ1-5, the V gene TRBV12-5; D gene ambiguous. The CDR3 extends over 15 amino acids. The V and J ends lost 0 bases and 7 bases respectively, with 13 bases between them. The germline V gene encodes CDR1 LGHNT and CDR2 FRNRAP. In DNA form, the CDR3 reads TGTGCTAGTGGTTTGGTCCATTCGCGAGGGCAGCCCCAGCATTTT. Encoded protein: CASGLVHSRGQPQHF. The full variable domain, its missing parts supplied by reference TRBV12-5 and TRBJ1-5, is DARVTQTPRHKVTEMGQEVTMRCQPILGHNTVFWYRQTMMQGLELLAYFRNRAPLDDSGMPKDRFSAEMPDATLATLKIQPSEPRDSAVYFCASGLVHSRGQPQHFGDGTRLSIL.

The chain couples TRBV7-2 to TRBJ2-1, with 13 bases aligning to TRBD2. J gave up 5 bases and V 5 bases, and 3 bases lay outside the gene matches. The germline V gene has CDR1 SGHTA and CDR2 FQGNSA. The CDR3 has 15 residues. The DNA of the CDR3 is TGTGCCAGCAGCCGACTAGCGGGGGGCCACAATGAGCAGTTCTTC. This codes for CASSRLAGGHNEQFF.

V usage is TRBV27 and J usage is TRBJ1-1; unclear D gene. The CDR3 has 13 residues. Trimming removed 6 bases at V and 1 base at J, with 9 bases between. Germline lookup yields CDR1 MNHEY and CDR2 SMNVEV (reference sequence). The CDR3 sequence is CASSTTRNTEAFF. Written as DNA, the CDR3 is TGTGCCAGCAGCACAACCAGGAACACTGAAGCTTTCTTT.

This rearrangement joins TRBV13 to TRBJ1-1; no clear D. The V gene's germline CDR1 is PRHDT and CDR2 FYEKMQ (reference sequence). The CDR3 is 14 residues long. Trimming cost V 3 bases and J 1 base, with 9 bases left between them. The CDR3 nucleotides are TGTGCCAGCAGCTTCGGACGGACGAACACTGAAGCTTTCTTT. It is translated as CASSFGRTNTEAFF.

This clonotype was picked up one time. The chain combines TRBV2 with TRBJ2-1; D remains ambiguous. The germline V gene has CDR1 SNHLY and CDR2 FYNNEI. Deletions cut 4 bases from V and 8 bases from J, with 15 bases between. CDR3 length: 14 amino acids. DNA of the CDR3: TGTGCCAGCAGTGTCCATTTGTGGGCCCATGAGCAGTTCTTC. Amino acid sequence: CASSVHLWAHEQFF.

The gene calls are TRBV5-1 and TRBJ1-1; the match to TRBD1 covers 7 bases. The ends lost 4 bases at V and 5 bases at J; junction bases unmatched: 11. The CDR3 contains 15 residues. CDR1 and CDR2 from the germline V gene are SGHRS and YFSETQ. The CDR3 region has the DNA TGCGCCAGCAGCCCCTTCGAGGGGGCGAGTACTGAAGCTTTCTTT. This translates into CASSPFEGASTEAFF.

With respect to this clonotype: The junction does not match germline at one end; this may be a read error. The V call is TRBV29-1, the J call TRBJ2-2; a possible D gene is TRBD2 (6 bases). Looked up from germline, CDR1 is SQVTM and CDR2 is ANQGSEA. The CDR3 sequence is 13 residues long. CDR3 DNA sequence: TGCAGCGTTGTGGAGGGGAACACCGAGGAGCTGTTTTTT. It is translated as CSVVEGNTEELFF.

V and J are TRBV5-1 and TRBJ2-3; 7 bases are shared with TRBD2. Losses at the gene ends were 6 bases for V and 2 bases for J; bases not matched to a gene: 6. CDR3 length: 14 residues. The germline gives CDR1 SGHRS, CDR2 YFSETQ. CDR3 sequence: CASNPSGPTDTQYF. As DNA, the CDR3 is TGCGCCAGCAACCCTAGCGGACCCACAGATACGCAGTATTTT.

The chain is built from TRBV20-1 and TRBJ2-3, with 10 bases aligning to TRBD2. V dropped 2 bases and J dropped 0; count of bases not matched to a gene: 2. Germline V CDR1 and CDR2: DFQATT, SNEGSKA (reference sequence). The CDR3 length is 15 residues. The CDR3 reads CSARTSGESTDTQYF. The CDR3 coding sequence is TGCAGTGCTAGAACTAGCGGGGAAAGCACAGATACGCAGTATTTT.

The chain links TRBV30 to TRBJ1-6; 7 bases fit TRBD1. The germline V gene has CDR1 GTSNPN and CDR2 SVGIG (reference sequence). The junction had 3 bases not matched to a gene; V was cut back by 5 bases and J by 5 bases. This CDR3 has 13 amino acids. The CDR3, as DNA: TGTGCCTGGGGGGGACAGAATAATTCACCCCTCCACTTT. Protein: CAWGGQNNSPLHF.

The rearrangement uses TRBV9 and TRBJ2-1; 8 nucleotides line up with TRBD2. V dropped 0 bases and J dropped 2; count of bases not matched to a gene: 16. This CDR3 region has 20 residues. Germline CDR1 and CDR2: SGDLS and YYNGEE. CDR3 sequence: CASSVGGSGARTRAYNEQFF. The CDR3, as DNA: TGTGCCAGCAGCGTAGGGGGTAGCGGGGCCCGTACGAGGGCCTACAATGAGCAGTTCTTC.

The rearrangement uses TRBV29-1 and TRBJ2-1, with D unresolved. The CDR3 consists of 11 residues. Germline V gives CDR1 SQVTM, CDR2 ANQGSEA. V shed 2 bases and J shed 11 bases, with 10 bases lying between them. CDR3 DNA sequence: TGCAGCGTTGAAATTGCGAGTAAGCAGTTCTTC. As protein: CSVEIASKQFF.

This chain uses TRBV29-1 with TRBJ2-5; 9 bases align to TRBD2. CDR1 and CDR2 (germline): SQVTM, ANQGSEA. The CDR3 sequence is 17 residues long. V lost 3 bases, J lost 4 bases, and 15 bases stayed unmatched. CDR3 amino acids: CSVDDRTSETGGETQYF. The CDR3 DNA sequence: TGCAGCGTTGATGACCGGACTAGCGAAACGGGAGGAGAGACCCAGTACTTC.

In DNA form, the CDR3 reads TGTGCCACCAGTGACCGACGGGACAGCCGCACAGATACGCAGTATTTT. Translation gives CATSDRRDSRTDTQYF. This chain connects TRBV24-1 to TRBJ2-3; 7 bases are a match to TRBD1. Germline V gives CDR1 KGHDR, CDR2 SFDVKD. The CDR3 runs to 16 residues. The trim removed 4 bases at V and 1 base at J, leaving 7 bases unmatched.

This chain connects TRBV27 to TRBJ2-1; D possibly corresponds to TRBD2 (6 bases). Germline V gene data show CDR1 as MNHEY and CDR2 as SMNVEV (reference sequence). The CDR3 consists of 14 residues. Trimming took off 6 bases at V and 9 bases at J, with 18 bases between the two ends. The CDR3 sequence: CASSLDGGYGEQFF. For the CDR3, the DNA is TGTGCCAGCAGCCTCGATGGGGGGTACGGTGAGCAGTTCTTC.

The chain joins TRBV29-1 to TRBJ1-1, with D perhaps matching TRBD1 (6 bases). The CDR3 has 10 amino acids. Germline V gene data show CDR1 as SQVTM and CDR2 as ANQGSEA. Deletions cut 6 bases from V and 6 bases from J, with 8 bases between. CDR3 coding DNA: TGCAGCGTGGGGGCAGCTGAAGCTTTCTTT. Translating it yields CSVGAAEAFF.

The rearrangement links TRBV20-1 to TRBJ2-7; TRBD2 matches at 7 bases. Germline values: CDR1 DFQATT, CDR2 SNEGSKA (reference sequence). V shed 6 bases, J shed 0 bases, and the junction held 5 bases outside the gene matches. This CDR3 region has 13 residues. The CDR3 protein is CSAERGSSYEQYF. The CDR3 DNA reads TGCAGTGCAGAGCGGGGTAGCTCCTACGAGCAGTACTTC.

This clonotype was seen only a few times. The V call is TRBV29-1, the J call TRBJ2-1; D is ambiguous. The CDR3 length is 13 residues. Germline V CDR1 and CDR2: SQVTM, ANQGSEA. V was clipped by 2 bases and J by 5 bases, with 10 bases between them. CDR3 nucleotides: TGCAGCGTTGAATCGGTCAATGACAATGAGCAGTTCTTC. This sequence encodes CSVESVNDNEQFF.

This CDR3 reads CASSLDAETQYF. CDR3 bases: TGCGCCAGCAGCTTGGACGCAGAGACCCAGTACTTC. The chain is built from TRBV5-1 and TRBJ2-5, with D unclear. The CDR3 has 12 residues. CDR1 SGHRS and CDR2 YFSETQ come from the germline V gene. Trimming removed 0 bases at V and 4 bases at J, with 4 bases between. The whole variable domain, filled in from reference TRBV5-1 and TRBJ2-5, reads KAGVTQTPRYLIKTRGQQVTLSCSPISGHRSVSWYQQTPGQGLQFLFEYFSETQRNKGNFPGRFSGRQFSNSRSEMNVSTLELGDSALYLCASSLDAETQYFGPGTRLLVL.

This chain uses TRBV29-1 with TRBJ2-3, with 9 bases fitting TRBD2. The CDR3 loop spans 15 amino acids. CDR1 and CDR2 (germline): SQVTM, ANQGSEA. Germline trimming cut 5 bases from V and 2 bases from J; bases unmatched to any gene: 8. Here the CDR3 DNA reads TGCAGCGTTACAAGACTAGCGGATGTCACAGATACGCAGTATTTT. This sequence encodes CSVTRLADVTDTQYF.